This T cell receptor beta chain was identified in a study of T cells in Graves' hyperthyroidism and ophthalmopathy (dated by TCRdb to between 2018 and 2021). For context, the study as a whole: Peripheral blood samples were taken at initial diagnosis, before any treatment was given. The paper describes TCR Vbeta CDR3 sequencing of around 140 peripheral blood samples, made up of 43 ophthalmopathy patients, roughly 72 hyperthyroidism patients and 17 progressor patients. Whether ophthalmopathy could be predicted prospectively was tested in an independent validation cohort made up of some 20 hyperthyroidism patients plus 17 patients who later progressed to ophthalmopathy. To identify distinguishing TCR V-J signatures, a discovery cohort of around 100 patients was used, comprising 43 with Graves' ophthalmopathy and under 60 with stable Graves' hyperthyroidism. The 90 to 100 discovery patients were randomly divided into training and test sets at a 7:3 ratio. Following sampling, methimazole starting at 30 mg daily was given to hyperthyroidism patients, and high-dose intravenous methylprednisolone was given to ophthalmopathy patients. In addition, the study compared T-cell repertoires in thyroid tissue and in blood from a handful of Graves' hyperthyroidism patients.

This clonotype was seen only a few times. Its antigen is unknown. Base qualities are not at hand, and no much larger clone is one base apart. Graves' hyperthyroidism was defined as stable when no progression to ophthalmopathy occurred over 18 months of follow-up. Hyperthyroidism patients were newly diagnosed, with disease duration under 2 months, and aged 18 to 65 years. Patients with uncontrolled infections, other autoimmune diseases, pregnancy or lactation were excluded. Diagnoses were established on the basis of clinical symptoms, serum thyroxine and TRAb, thyroid ultrasound, and orbital computed tomography. Ficoll-Paque density gradient centrifugation was used to isolate PBMCs from about 10 ml of fresh peripheral blood. Trizol reagent was used to extract total RNA, and RNA quality was then checked on an Agilent 2100 Bioanalyzer. The TCR beta CDR3 regions were amplified from RNA transcripts. The first round of RT-PCR for the TCR CDR3 was performed with the HTBI primer set and the Qiagen OneStep RT-PCR kit. A second multiplex PCR round built the libraries, followed by size selection and purification. Sequencing of the libraries was done on an Illumina HiSeq2000 using paired-end 100 bp reads. The study's own analysis went as follows. SOAPnuke was used to process the raw data, with reads discarded if the reads contained adapters or uncalled bases, had a mean Phred below 15, or lacked an exact constant-primer or identifier match. High-quality paired reads were merged with COPE v1.2.5, and unique nucleotide sequences were defined as clonotypes. MiTCR v1.1 was used to align the clonotypes against IMGT TRBV, TRBD and TRBJ reference segments. The analysis was restricted to V-J combinations with a frequency above 0.0001, which together covered around 99% of the repertoires. The TCS score was defined as the ratio of F50 (clonal expansion) to E x V (chaos), calculated using BLOSUM62-based TCRdist between CDR3 peptides within each V-J. Welch's t-statistics and random forest reduced around 520 V-J features to about 13, which were used in a naive Bayes classifier (R e1071). The public reads were reanalyzed by TCRdb: fastp trimming at Q25, MiXCR alignment, in-frame beta chains only. For every CDR3 protein sequence, its rows merge into one entry that carries the most common genes and DNA. The authors' filters were not applied to this entry. The sample includes around 300,000 distinct CDR3 sequences, with roughly an eighth observed a single time. 7.9% of the sample is in the top ten clones.

V loses 0 bases, J loses 1 base, and the germline ends lie 12 bases apart. CDR3 length: 16 amino acids, cysteine to phenylalanine. The read is trimmed to its CDR3 DNA, 48 bases read in frame from base 1. Taken from the germline V gene (reference sequence), the CDR1 and CDR2 loops are LNHNV and YYDKDF. Here is what the overall study found, with its caveats: A 13 V-J signature model separated ophthalmopathy from stable hyperthyroidism, with 87.88% sensitivity and 81% to 82% specificity in cross-validation and 80%/75% in testing. Most expanded thyroid clonotypes (frequency above 0.001) were also found in blood, which suggests that blood repertoires may mirror thyroid immune responses. No statistical method was used to set the sample size in advance, and investigators knew the group allocation. During validation, the model predicted progression to ophthalmopathy a median of around 6 months ahead of onset, with 60% to 71% sensitivity and 72% to 85% specificity.

The receptor comes from a woman aged 40 to 55 with Graves' hyperthyroidism. The sequencing sample was made of blood. This receptor chain uses TRBV15 and TRBJ1-1, with no D gene named confidently. For the CDR3, the sequence is CATSRDPAWPNTEAFF. The sequence in DNA is TGTGCCACCAGCAGAGACCCGGCTTGGCCGAACACTGAAGCTTTCTTT.